The clone carrying this T cell receptor beta chain was seen repeatedly, ten times or more. The antigen is unknown. This beta chain came through as a stray read in a library set up for alpha chains, and its size says little. The sample originates from a study of spatial heterogeneity in lung cancer. Overall study context: Matched bulk RNA-seq provided a T cell module score, and TCR transcript counts in tumor regions correlated strongly with it. Regarding the study as a whole: The study found that expanded intratumoral alpha and beta TCR counts tracked tumor mutation counts.

Trimming removed 3 bases from V and 0 bases from J, with 8 bases in between. The CDR3 runs to 14 residues. Per germline, CDR1 LGHDT and CDR2 YNNKEL (reference sequence). Each CDR3 protein is one row after TCRdb ran MiXCR on the 5' RACE reads. The sample contains over 15,000 distinct CDR3 sequences, approximately 7% of which appear only once. Time point in this sample: sample taken at primary tumor resection. Samples were donated by 72 untreated early-stage non-small cell lung cancer patients. The sequenced material consisted of unsorted whole RNA from tumor, nontumor lung or frozen PBMC. The sequence was collected from a female donor with early-stage non-small cell lung cancer. Specimen: lung tumor tissue, collected at surgery. The V gene is TRBV3-1, the J gene TRBJ1-1, with unresolved D. Here the CDR3 DNA reads TGTGCCAGCAGCCAGAGGGAGTTGAACACTGAAGCTTTCTTT. Its translation: CASSQRELNTEAFF.